The rows below give T cell receptor beta chains drawn from one sample of a study of cytotoxic CD8 clonotypes in ibrutinib-treated CLL. Sequencing was performed with immunoSEQ multiplex PCR; in TCRdb, only in-frame clones are kept and a portion is missing. The table shows about 150,000 clones, with about 76% occurring only once. The starting material was PBMCs, obtained after 24 months of ibrutinib treatment. The source is a human donor with chronic lymphocytic leukemia. Each CDR3 is given with its conserved first and last residue. The order of the fields is J gene, CDR3 length, V gene, D gene, clone size, CDR3 protein. The D gene is left open where the match is weak. Clone size is given for some rows only: seen once, a few or many times, or a class if the clone is expanded.

TRBJ1-2 13 TRBV30 . . CAWSWGVKYGYTF
TRBJ2-2 14 TRBV4-3 TRBD1 few CASSRTRGNGELFF
TRBJ1-4 14 TRBV4-3 . few CASSQRATNEKLFF
TRBJ2-1 18 TRBV5-1 TRBD2 . CASSLAGSGGAGWNEQFF
TRBJ2-2 14 TRBV5-1 . few CASRVEGATGELFF
TRBJ2-7 13 TRBV5-1 . . CASSRPGAYEQYF
TRBJ2-5 13 TRBV6-6 . . CASSSGDQETQYF
TRBJ1-6 15 TRBV28 . once CASSLVGQRNSPLHF
TRBJ1-2 11 TRBV30 . . CAWTLGYGYTF
TRBJ1-5 15 TRBV9 . . CASSPRDGRSQPQHF
TRBJ2-1 15 TRBV11-3 . . CASSLAPGTNDEQFF
TRBJ2-7 13 TRBV7-3 TRBD1 . CASSLDRGYEQYF
TRBJ2-7 14 TRBV19 . . CASSIPAGPYEQYF
TRBJ2-3 12 TRBV4-3 . . CASSQGYDTQYF
TRBJ2-3 13 TRBV29-1 . . CSVEGGSTDTQYF
TRBJ1-2 15 TRBV28 TRBD1 . CASSPGQGASYGYTF
TRBJ1-6 16 TRBV4-3 . . CASSQVPYGDNSPLHF
TRBJ1-1 15 TRBV7-9 TRBD1 . CASSPRDSLNTEAFF
TRBJ2-1 16 TRBV2 . . CASSEEGGSSYNEQFF
TRBJ2-6 16 TRBV11-2 TRBD1 many CASSFIGGPGANVLTF
TRBJ2-5 13 TRBV7-3 . . CASSPNPLGTQYF
TRBJ1-1 15 TRBV28 . . CASSLHPTLNTEAFF
TRBJ1-2 9 TRBV30 . . CAWRRGYTF
TRBJ1-4 15 TRBV28 . . CASNSLGDIGEKLFF
TRBJ2-1 14 TRBV7-3 TRBD2 . CASSQGGLVNEQFF
TRBJ2-2 15 TRBV2 TRBD2 few CASRVGLAGTGELFF
TRBJ2-5 14 TRBV7-2 TRBD2 . CASSPQRGQETQYF
TRBJ2-2 12 TRBV2 . . CALGRNTGELFF
TRBJ2-3 13 TRBV11-3 . . CASSRRGTDTQYF
TRBJ1-5 12 TRBV2 . . CASSEDLLPQHF
TRBJ2-5 14 TRBV30 . few CAWSWEQGQETQYF
TRBJ2-2 17 TRBV13 . . CASSFYPQGGGTGELFF
TRBJ1-6 15 TRBV5-1 . . CASSLVGARNSPLHF
TRBJ2-7 15 TRBV21-1 . few CASSNVLTYRYEQYF
TRBJ2-5 14 TRBV7-9 . . CASSLTGGLETQYF
TRBJ2-1 14 TRBV5-4 . . CASSLAYLRGEQFF
TRBJ2-3 15 TRBV9 . . CASSVQGGDTDTQYF
TRBJ1-6 13 TRBV18 . . CASSLETYSPLHF
TRBJ1-1 11 TRBV20-1 . . CSAAGETEAFF
TRBJ2-7 14 TRBV7-9 TRBD2 . CASSQAGASYEQYF
TRBJ1-5 14 TRBV18 . . CASSAEHSNQPQHF
TRBJ1-5 14 TRBV29-1 . . CSANFDRFHQPQHF
TRBJ1-1 15 TRBV10-3 TRBD1 . CAISAMDRGDTEAFF
TRBJ1-1 14 TRBV6-5 . once CASTRGGPDTEAFF
TRBJ1-1 17 TRBV18 . . CASSPQPGGGSNTEAFF